This record looks at one T cell receptor beta chain sequence and its context. These data belong to a study of blood T cell repertoires in COVID-19. Study-level background: Whether acute or convalescent, the COVID-19 samples came from the United States, Italy and Spain. Sample material is recorded as cDNA or gDNA derived from T cells, B-cell-depleted T cells, or PBMCs.

The CDR3 is made up of 17 amino acids. The junction had 10 bases not matched to a gene; V was cut back by 5 bases and J by 5 bases. In germline, CDR1 is LNHNV, CDR2 YYDKDF (reference sequence). Original handling: Amplification of reference gene primers was used by the study to estimate nucleated cell counts. Libraries were prepared by immunoSEQ multiplex PCR; TCRdb keeps only in-frame clonotypes and omits some of them. V, J and clone size are taken as reported in that table, and D and trimming were inferred from the DNA itself. The repertoire holds 280,000 or so clones, with around 91% as singletons.

Sequenced sample: peripheral blood. The sequence came from a woman in her sixties or seventies with acute or convalescent COVID-19. V is TRBV15 and J is TRBJ2-2; TRBD1 matches at 11 bases. The CDR3 loop is CATSLPDRGPATGELFF. The CDR3 DNA reads as TGTGCCACCAGCCTTCCGGACAGGGGGCCGGCAACCGGGGAGCTGTTTTTT. Filled out from reference TRBV15 and TRBJ2-2, the complete variable domain reads DAMVIQNPRYQVTQFGKPVTLSCSQTLNHNVMYWYQQKSSQAPKLLFHYYDKDFNNEADTPDNFQSRRPNTSFCFLDIRSPGLGDTAMYLCATSLPDRGPATGELFFGEGSRLTVL.